This TCR beta chain is from a study of cytomegalovirus exposure and HLA in healthy donors. Study context: A later analysis reported the 120 or so validation repertoires used the same platform as the 666 first-cohort repertoires.

TCRdb's table, derived via immunoSEQ multiplex PCR, lists solely in-frame clones and lacks some. Counted here are about 120,000 clones, about 88% occurring once; the ten biggest clones make up 0.95% to 1.5%. V shed 5 bases, J shed 4 bases, and the junction held 13 bases outside the gene matches. The V gene's germline CDR1 is KGHSH and CDR2 LQKENI. The CDR3 sequence is 17 residues long. Sequenced: PBMCs. The rearrangement joins TRBV18 to TRBJ1-5; 8 nucleotides match TRBD1. This clonotype originated in a woman aged 18 to 35 in good health and CMV-seronegative. The CDR3 loop reads CASSFRTGLAPNQPQHF. In DNA, the CDR3 is TGTGCCAGCTCATTTCGGACAGGGCTTGCCCCTAATCAGCCCCAGCATTTT.